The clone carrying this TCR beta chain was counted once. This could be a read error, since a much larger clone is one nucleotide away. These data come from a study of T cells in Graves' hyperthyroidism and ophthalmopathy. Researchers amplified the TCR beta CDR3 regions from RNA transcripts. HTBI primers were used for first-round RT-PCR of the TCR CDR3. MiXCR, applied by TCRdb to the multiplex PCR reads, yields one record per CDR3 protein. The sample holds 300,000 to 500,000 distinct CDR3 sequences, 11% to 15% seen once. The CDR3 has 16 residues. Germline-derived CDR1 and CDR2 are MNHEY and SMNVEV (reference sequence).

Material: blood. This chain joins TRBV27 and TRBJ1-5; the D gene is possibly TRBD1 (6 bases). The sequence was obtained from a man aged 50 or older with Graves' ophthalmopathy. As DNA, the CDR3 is TGTGCCAGCAGTACAAACAGGGAAAATAGCAATCAGCCCAAGCATTTT. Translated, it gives CASSTNRENSNQPKHF.